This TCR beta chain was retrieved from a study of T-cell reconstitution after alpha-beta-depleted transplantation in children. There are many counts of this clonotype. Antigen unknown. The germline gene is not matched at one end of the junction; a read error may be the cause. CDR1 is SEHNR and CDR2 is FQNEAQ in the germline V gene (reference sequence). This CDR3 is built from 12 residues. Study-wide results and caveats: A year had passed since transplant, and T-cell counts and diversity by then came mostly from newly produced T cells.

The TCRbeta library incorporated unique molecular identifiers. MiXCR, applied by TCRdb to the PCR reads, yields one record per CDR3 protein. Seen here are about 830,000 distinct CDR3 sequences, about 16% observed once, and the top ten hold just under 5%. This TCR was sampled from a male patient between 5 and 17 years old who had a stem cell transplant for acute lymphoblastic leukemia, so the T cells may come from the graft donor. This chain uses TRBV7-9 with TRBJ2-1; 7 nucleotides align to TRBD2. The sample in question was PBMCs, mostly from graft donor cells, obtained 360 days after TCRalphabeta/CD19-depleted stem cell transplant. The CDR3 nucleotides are TGCGCCAGCAGCTTTAGCGGGAATGAGCAGTTCTTC. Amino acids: CASSFSGNEQFF.